The 30 T cell receptor beta chains given below trace back to one sample, sequenced in a study of blood T cells in healthy people across ages. A sample-barcoded 5' primer and a J-beta primer mix were used in a second PCR of roughly 6 to 11 cycles. TCRdb re-called the 5' RACE reads with MiXCR, one entry per CDR3 protein. The data show approximately 800,000 distinct CDR3 sequences, about 53% seen once. Sequenced input: blood. All receptors derive from an elderly man in good health.

V gene TRBV20-1 combines with J gene TRBJ2-1; 15 bases fit TRBD2. The DNA end lines up better with TRBJ2-7; the J call may be wrong. The CDR3 consists of 19 residues. Germline CDR1 and CDR2: DFQATT and SNEGSKA (reference sequence). CDR3 bases: TGCAGTGCTAGTTCTTCTCCGGGACTAGCGGGAGGCGGTGGGGGCGAGCAGTACTTC. Encoded protein: CSASSSPGLAGGGGGEQYF.

The table lists this clonotype with a few counts. The V and J genes are TRBV28 and TRBJ2-7; 9 bases fit TRBD1. The CDR3 length is 16 residues. Trimming took 6 bases from V and 0 from J; bases not matched to a gene: 9. Germline CDR1 is MDHEN and CDR2 is SYDVKM. In DNA form, the CDR3 reads TGTGCCAGCAGCATAGCCGGGACAGGGCCCTCCTACGAGCAGTACTTC. Protein sequence: CASSIAGTGPSYEQYF.

This clonotype showed up just a few times. The chain links TRBV7-2 to TRBJ2-1; a weak D match, TRBD2 (5 bases). The length of the CDR3 is 14 residues. Germline values: CDR1 SGHTA, CDR2 FQGNSA. The V and J ends lost 2 bases and 7 bases respectively, with 12 bases between them. CDR3 nucleotide sequence: TGTGCCAGCAGCTTAACCCTAGCTCGGAATGAGCAGTTCTTC. This sequence encodes CASSLTLARNEQFF.

The chain links TRBV20-1 to TRBJ1-1; 8 bases are shared with TRBD1. The CDR3 sequence is 13 residues long. Germline values: CDR1 DFQATT, CDR2 SNEGSKA (reference sequence). The V and J ends lost 3 bases and 6 bases, in that order; junction bases with no gene match: 6. The CDR3: CSARGRGHPEAFF. As DNA, the CDR3 is TGCAGTGCTAGGGGCAGGGGGCATCCTGAAGCTTTCTTT.

The rearrangement joins TRBV4-1 to TRBJ2-7; TRBD1 might be the D (7 bases). Trimming left V 3 bases short and J 0 bases short, with 15 bases between. The length of the CDR3 is 16 residues. Germline CDR1 is MGHRA and CDR2 is YSYEKL. CDR3: CASSQLEGQSSYEQYF. Written as DNA, the CDR3 is TGCGCCAGCAGCCAGCTGGAGGGACAGAGCTCCTACGAGCAGTACTTC.

This clonotype was detected only a few times. The V and J genes are TRBV6-4 and TRBJ2-3; D is perhaps TRBD1 or TRBD2 (5 bases each). Germline V lookup: CDR1 MRHNA, CDR2 SNTAGT. Trimming shortened V by 2 bases and J by 0 bases, and 9 bases separated the two germline ends. The CDR3 contains 15 residues. The CDR3 DNA is TGTGCCAGCAGTGACCGGGACGGAAGCACAGATACGCAGTATTTT. Encoded protein: CASSDRDGSTDTQYF.

The rearrangement links TRBV7-3 to TRBJ2-2; D gene ambiguous. V was pared by 5 bases and J by 1 base, with 2 bases between. CDR1 SGHTA and CDR2 FQGTGA come from the germline V gene. The CDR3 loop spans 12 amino acids. The CDR3 region is CASSMNTGELFF. In nucleotides, the CDR3 is TGTGCCAGCAGCATGAACACCGGGGAGCTGTTTTTT.

This clonotype was observed a few times. The V call is TRBV29-1, the J call TRBJ2-7, with a possible D match to TRBD2 (5 bases). The DNA matches TRBJ2-5 better at its end, which makes the J call doubtful. The length of the CDR3 is 11 residues. Looked up from germline, CDR1 is SQVTM and CDR2 is ANQGSEA. The DNA for the CDR3 is TGCAGCGTTACTACGGGGGAGACCCAGTACTTC. Translated: CSVTTGETQYF.

The CDR3 reads CASSSAPYNEQYF. DNA of the CDR3: TGTGCCAGCAGCTCCGCGCCGTACAATGAGCAGTACTTC. The chain is built from TRBV7-3 and TRBJ2-1; D is unresolved. Near its end, the DNA agrees better with TRBJ2-7, so the J call may be wrong. The CDR3 length is 13 residues. Germline values: CDR1 SGHTA, CDR2 FQGTGA.

Regarding this clonotype: A much larger clone lies one base from this, so it may be a read error. The rearrangement joins TRBV7-2 to TRBJ2-7; D uncertain. Germline CDR1 is SGHTA and CDR2 is FQGNSA. The CDR3 length is 12 residues. V was trimmed by 3 bases and J by 5 bases, leaving 8 bases between them. The CDR3 DNA is TGTGCCAGCAGCTTTGGGGTCCACGAGCAGTACTTC. Amino acids: CASSFGVHEQYF.

This chain uses TRBV28 with TRBJ1-6; the match to TRBD1 covers 8 bases. Looked up from germline, CDR1 is MDHEN and CDR2 is SYDVKM. The CDR3 is 15 residues long. V shed 2 bases, J shed 7 bases, and the junction held 4 bases outside the gene matches. The CDR3 DNA is TGTGCCAGCAGTTTACCGACAGGGGTAAATTCACCCCTCCACTTT. Translating it yields CASSLPTGVNSPLHF.

This clonotype was detected once. The chain employs TRBV5-5 and TRBJ2-7; D is uncertain. The CDR3 consists of 16 residues. Germline assignment: CDR1 SGHKS and CDR2 YYEKEE (reference sequence). With 0 bases removed from V and 3 bases from J, the gap between germline ends came to 16 bases. The CDR3 nucleotides are TGTGCCAGCAGCTTGGTGGAGACATCCATCTACTACGAGCAGTACTTC. It translates to CASSLVETSIYYEQYF.

This clonotype has more than one count but fewer than ten. This chain joins TRBV5-6 and TRBJ2-6; no definite D call. The CDR3 covers 15 residues. Trimming removed 0 bases at V and 2 bases at J, with 6 bases between. Germline V gene data show CDR1 as SGHDT and CDR2 as YYEEEE. The CDR3 loop is CASSLDSAGANVLTF. CDR3 in DNA: TGTGCCAGCAGCTTGGACAGCGCTGGGGCCAACGTCCTGACTTTC.

This chain links TRBV12-3 or TRBV12-4 with TRBJ2-7, with D possibly TRBD2 on 5 matching bases. The CDR3 length is 15 residues. V was pared by 2 bases and J by 0 bases, with 11 bases between. In DNA form, the CDR3 reads TGTGCCAGCAGTTTATGGGAGTCTTCCTCCTACGAGCAGTACTTC. Its translation is CASSLWESSSYEQYF.

The rearrangement joins TRBV5-1 to TRBJ1-2; weak D call: TRBD1 (6 bases). The V gene lost 4 bases and the J gene lost 7 bases, with 20 bases spanning the gap. The germline gives CDR1 SGHRS, CDR2 YFSETQ. The CDR3 has 15 residues. CDR3 sequence: CASSAGQLEKAGYTF. DNA for the CDR3: TGCGCCAGCAGCGCCGGACAGCTAGAGAAAGCTGGCTACACCTTC.

The J gene is TRBJ2-7, the V gene TRBV9; 7 bases align to TRBD2. V shed 0 bases and J 0 bases; nucleotides not matched to a gene: 3. From germline, CDR1 is SGDLS and CDR2 YYNGEE. The CDR3 loop spans 15 amino acids. The chain's CDR3 is CASSVGRDYSYEQYF. CDR3 nucleotide sequence: TGTGCCAGCAGCGTAGGGCGGGACTACTCCTACGAGCAGTACTTC.

The chain couples TRBV16 to TRBJ2-7; 8 bases are a match to TRBD1. This CDR3 comprises 16 residues. Trimming took 4 bases from V and 0 from J; bases not matched to a gene: 8. Germline V gene sequence: CDR1 KGHSY, CDR2 FQNENV. The CDR3 is CASSLHTGGSSYEQYF. In DNA form, the CDR3 reads TGTGCCAGCAGCCTGCACACAGGGGGAAGCTCCTACGAGCAGTACTTC.

This rearrangement joins TRBV12-3 or TRBV12-4 to TRBJ1-2; weak D call: TRBD1 (5 bases). This CDR3 is built from 15 residues. V was trimmed by 7 bases and J by 0 bases, leaving 15 bases between them. This chain's CDR3 is CASTMGVYSNYGYTF. The DNA of the CDR3 is TGTGCCAGCACCATGGGGGTCTACTCTAACTATGGCTACACCTTC.

The rearrangement joins TRBV7-9 to TRBJ1-1, with D possibly matching TRBD1 (5 bases). The ends were cut back, 0 bases at V and 1 base at J, with 15 bases in the middle. Germline loops: CDR1 SEHNR, CDR2 FQNEAQ (reference sequence). The CDR3 loop spans 17 amino acids. The CDR3 loop reads CASSLASGWTPNTEAFF. CDR3 bases: TGTGCCAGCAGCTTAGCGTCCGGGTGGACACCGAACACTGAAGCTTTCTTT.

In regard to this clonotype: Because the CDR3's place on the DNA is in doubt, the DNA is left out and the CDR3 is given as listed by TCRdb. The chain recombines TRBV14 with TRBJ2-3; the table's D gene call, TRBD2, was not cross checked with the DNA. The CDR3 comprises 18 residues, both ends counted. CDR1 is SGHDN, CDR2 FVKESK, per germline. The CDR3 sequence is CASSLPGVASGSWRYAYF.

This chain connects TRBV2 to TRBJ1-4; D remains unclear. This CDR3 comprises 12 residues. Between the trimmed V and J ends, which lost 6 bases and 8 bases, there was a span of 10 bases. From germline, CDR1 is SNHLY and CDR2 FYNNEI. The CDR3 is CASRANLEKLFF. For the CDR3, the DNA is TGTGCCAGCAGAGCCAATCTGGAAAAACTGTTTTTT.

This clonotype was seen more than once but under ten times. V gene TRBV5-5 combines with J gene TRBJ1-1; 10 bases align to TRBD1. CDR3 length equals 13 residues. V lost 5 bases to trimming and J lost 4 bases; unmatched junction nucleotides: 2. Germline loops: CDR1 SGHKS, CDR2 YYEKEE (reference sequence). The CDR3 coding sequence is TGTGCCAGCAGGACAGGGGGCCGCACTGAAGCTTTCTTT. Protein sequence: CASRTGGRTEAFF.

This clonotype has only a few counts. This chain's CDR3 is CASSVTGISYEQYF. As DNA, the CDR3 is TGCGCCAGCAGCGTGACAGGGATCTCCTACGAGCAGTACTTC. This rearrangement joins TRBV5-1 to TRBJ2-7; 7 bases map to TRBD1. The CDR3 has 14 amino acids. Germline CDR1 reads SGHRS; CDR2 reads YFSETQ. J was trimmed by 0 bases and V by 4 bases; bases with no gene match: 4.

The chain is built from TRBV15 and TRBJ2-7; no firm D call. Germline V gene sequence: CDR1 LNHNV, CDR2 YYDKDF (reference sequence). Trimming shortened V by 1 base and J by 3 bases, and 10 bases separated the two germline ends. This CDR3 is built from 14 residues. CDR3 loop: CATSRGPTYYEQYF. The DNA of the CDR3 is TGTGCCACCAGCAGAGGTCCGACCTACTACGAGCAGTACTTC.

Concerning this clonotype itself: Just one base apart from a much larger clone, this may be a read error. The V call is TRBV9, the J call TRBJ2-5; the match to TRBD2 covers 7 bases. The CDR3 is 13 amino acids. Looked up from germline, CDR1 is SGDLS and CDR2 is YYNGEE. In DNA, the CDR3 is TGTGTCAGCAGCGTAGGGGAGGGACAGACCCAGTACTTC. Translating it yields CVSSVGEGQTQYF.

This chain links TRBV12-3 or TRBV12-4 with TRBJ1-2; possible D gene TRBD1, 6 bases. Trimming left V 5 bases short and J 2 bases short, with 12 bases between. The CDR3 spans 14 residues. CDR3: CASSHRTVNYGYTF. Written as DNA, the CDR3 is TGTGCCAGCAGTCATAGGACAGTGAACTATGGCTACACCTTC.

This sequence joins TRBV5-1 and TRBJ1-2; 12 bases align to TRBD1. Trimming cost V 0 bases and J 4 bases; bases outside gene matches: 1. This CDR3 is built from 15 residues. CDR1 and CDR2 from the germline V gene are SGHRS and YFSETQ. CDR3 sequence (DNA): TGCGCCAGCAGCTTGGCGGGACAGGGGGCCTATGGCTACACCTTC. It codes for CASSLAGQGAYGYTF.

This chain connects TRBV20-1 to TRBJ2-5; 9 nucleotides match TRBD1. V lost 7 bases and J lost 4; bases outside the gene matches: 7. The CDR3 runs to 13 residues. CDR1 is DFQATT and CDR2 is SNEGSKA in the germline V gene (reference sequence). The CDR3 reads CSVEEGQGETQYF. The CDR3, as DNA: TGCAGTGTGGAGGAGGGACAGGGAGAGACCCAGTACTTC.

The chain uses TRBV10-3 and TRBJ2-5; 7 positions match TRBD1. CDR3 length: 14 amino acids. Germline V lookup: CDR1 ENHRY, CDR2 SYGVKD. V lost 2 bases and J lost 5; bases outside the gene matches: 5. The CDR3 region has the DNA TGTGCCATCAGTGAGCCCCGGGACAGTGAGACCCAGTACTTC. It is translated as CAISEPRDSETQYF.

The rearrangement links TRBV5-1 to TRBJ2-5; 7 bases are shared with TRBD2. The J call may be faulty, since TRBJ2-7 better matches the DNA end. Germline CDR1 reads SGHRS; CDR2 reads YFSETQ. The CDR3 is made up of 15 amino acids. CDR3 region: CASSFDAGARYEQYF. The CDR3 DNA sequence: TGCGCCAGCAGCTTTGACGCGGGAGCAAGATACGAGCAGTACTTC.